This TCR beta chain was retrieved from a study of blood T cell repertoires in COVID-19 (dated by TCRdb to 2019 to 2021). Regarding the complete study: Samples from collaborators originated in the United States, Italy and Spain and spanned both the acute and convalescent phases of COVID-19. The material from the prospective study consisted of cDNA or gDNA derived from T cells, B-cell-depleted T cells, or PBMCs. Subjects who had been exposed to COVID-19, were actively infected with it, or had recovered from it provided the deeply sampled blood TCRbeta repertoires that made up the dataset. The repertoires were released in a freely available public database intended as a resource for research on the immune response to SARS-CoV-2. Samples were obtained from the ongoing ImmuneRACE study (first 160 participants) and from roughly 1,300 subjects provided by 6 global collaborators. Sample metadata almost always included a de-identified subject ID, COVID-19 status, age in years and sex. HLA class I and class II types, where available, came from metadata supplied by the sample provider rather than from assay-based typing.

TCRbeta CDR3 regions were amplified from genomic DNA by means of the immunoSEQ Assay, a bias-controlled multiplex PCR. Concerning the study's data processing: Within the assay, amplification of reference gene primers was used to estimate how many nucleated cells each sample contained. Sequence reads were collapsed and filtered to measure the absolute abundance of every unique TCRbeta CDR3 rearrangement. For each sample, productive Simpson clonality was calculated as the square root of Simpson's diversity index over productive rearrangements. TCRdb took over this immuneACCESS table, retaining in-frame rearrangements with V and J assigned. Such tables are incomplete; in checked studies, under half of the missing clones stem from an unresolved V gene, and the remainder is unexplained. That table gives V, J and clone size, and the DNA gave D and trimming. The sample has nearly 400,000 clones on record, nearly 90% of them singletons. 1.5% to 2% of the sample goes to the ten largest clones.

Participants in the prospective study were enrolled through a virtual design, were aged roughly 18 to 100 years, and lived in about two dozen United States geographic areas. Cohort assignment in the prospective study relied on participant-reported clinical history from a screening survey and a study questionnaire. Recovered participants in ImmuneRACE Cohort 3 were defined as having two consecutive negative NP/OP PCR tests, clearance from a healthcare professional, or resolution of symptoms. Mobile phlebotomists in the prospective study collected whole blood, serum and a nasopharyngeal or oropharyngeal swab from every participant. Over a roughly 2-month period, participants in the prospective study had the option of providing additional blood draws and questionnaires. Before DNA extraction, prospective study blood samples were shipped either frozen or at room temperature. On this clone: What this receptor recognizes is not known. No much larger clone exists at a distance of one base, and base qualities are not known.

Here is what the overall study found, with its caveats: How much clinical and demographic metadata was included differed by source and by participant, and the metadata was provided uncurated.

Spanning cysteine to phenylalanine, the CDR3 consists of 14 amino acids. Only the CDR3 DNA is retained, 42 bases long and in frame from the first base. In the germline V gene (reference sequence), CDR1 corresponds to GTSNPN and CDR2 to SVGIG. V has 2 bases trimmed and J has 0 bases trimmed; junction bases matching no gene number 3. Sequenced material: PBMCs or T cells enriched from blood (not recorded which). The sequence was obtained from a woman aged 25-40 years who had recovered from COVID-19. In this chain, TRBV30 is recombined with TRBJ2-7, and TRBD1 aligns with 8 junction nucleotides. The sequence in DNA is TGTGCCTGGAGTTCCGGGACAGGCTCCTACGAGCAGTACTTC. This gives the protein CAWSSGTGSYEQYF.